Listed below are T cell receptor beta chains from one sample, sequenced in a study of T-cell memory formation after mild COVID-19. TCRdb ran MiXCR on the 5' RACE reads and lists one entry per CDR3 protein. This sample carries about 170,000 distinct CDR3 sequences, 10% to 15% of them seen once, and the ten largest clones take roughly 3.3%. Material for sequencing was PBMCs or a T cell subset sorted from them (not recorded which). These receptors were obtained from a young man who had mild COVID-19 (a few samples of this study predate the infection). Cell type and time point are not known. CDR3s include the opening cysteine and the closing phenylalanine or tryptophan. The D gene is left open where the match is weak. Size is omitted from some rows. Given values are once, few, many or a class for expanded clones.

>few|TRBV12-3/TRBV12-4|TRBJ1-1|NA
TGTGCCAGCAGTCCCTGGGGGGTCCCCACTGAAGCTTTCTTT
CASSPWGVPTEAFF
>few|TRBV5-1|TRBJ1-6|NA
TGCGCCAGGAGGGAGGGCCCGAGCTCCTATAATTCACCCCTCCACTTT
CARREGPSSYNSPLHF
>many|TRBV7-2|TRBJ2-5|TRBD2
TGTGCCAGCAGCTTAGTCACGGGAGGAGAGACCCAGTACTTC
CASSLVTGGETQYF
>many|TRBV5-6|TRBJ2-5|TRBD1
TGTGCCAGCAGACTGGACAGGCTACAAGAGACCCAGTACTTC
CASRLDRLQETQYF
>few|TRBV6-5|TRBJ2-1|TRBD2
TGTGCCAGCAGTTACTCTGGGACTAGTAGGGCTGAGCAGTTCTTC
CASSYSGTSRAEQFF
>few|TRBV20-1|TRBJ2-1|NA
TGCAGTGCTAGAGTCTGGCGGGCGAGCTCCTACAATGAGCAGTTCTTC
CSARVWRASSYNEQFF
>few|TRBV7-2|TRBJ1-1|NA
TGTGCCAGCAGCTTTCAGGGGATGAACACTGAAGCTTTCTTT
CASSFQGMNTEAFF
>NA|TRBV28|TRBJ2-5|NA
TGTGCCAGCAGTTTACCGGGGCAAGAGACCCAGTACTTC
CASSLPGQETQYF
>NA|TRBV9|TRBJ1-1|NA
TGTGCCAGCAGCGTAGAAGGTTTGAACACTGAAGCTTTCTTT
CASSVEGLNTEAFF
>few|TRBV6-5|TRBJ1-2|NA
TGTGCCAGCAGTTACTCGGCCAGACAAAACTATGGCTACACCTTC
CASSYSARQNYGYTF
>NA|TRBV28|TRBJ1-2|NA
TGTGCCAGCAGTTTTGAGGCTCGGGGCTACACCTTC
CASSFEARGYTF
>NA|TRBV7-2|TRBJ2-5|NA
TGTGCCAGCAGCCCTCGGTTTGAGACCCAGTACTTC
CASSPRFETQYF
>few|TRBV20-1|TRBJ1-5|NA
TGCAGTGCTAGAGACCCCTCGGGAGGGTACAATCAGCCCCAGCATTTT
CSARDPSGGYNQPQHF
>many|TRBV27|TRBJ1-1|NA
TGTGCCAGCAGTTGGGACCCCGGCAGAAAGGCTTTCTTT
CASSWDPGRKAFF
>NA|TRBV12-3/TRBV12-4|TRBJ2-1|TRBD2
TGTGCCAGCAGCCAGTCCCCCCAGCGGGGGTACAATGAGCAGTTCTTC
CASSQSPQRGYNEQFF
>few|TRBV4-1|TRBJ1-3|NA
TGCGCCAGCACCATGACAGGTGTTGTCTCTGGAAACACCATATATTTT
CASTMTGVVSGNTIYF
>NA|TRBV19|TRBJ2-1|TRBD2
TGTGCCAGTAGTTCCCGGGGAGCGGGGGGGATTTACAATGAGCAGTTCTTC
CASSSRGAGGIYNEQFF
>few|TRBV5-1|TRBJ2-5|NA
TGCGCCAGCAGCTTGTCCCCCCCGGGCCAAGAGACCCAGTACTTC
CASSLSPPGQETQYF
>NA|TRBV6-4|TRBJ1-1|TRBD1
TGTGCCAGCAGCGTTGACAGGGACACTGAAGCTTTCTTT
CASSVDRDTEAFF
>NA|TRBV12-3/TRBV12-4|TRBJ2-5|NA
TGTGCCAGCAGTTTGGCGGCTCAAGCAGAGACCCAGTACTTC
CASSLAAQAETQYF
>many|TRBV6-5|TRBJ2-2|TRBD1
TGTGCCAGCAGGAGACAGGGGGCCGGGGAGCTGTTTTTT
CASRRQGAGELFF
>NA|TRBV28|TRBJ1-2|NA
TGTGCCAGCACTGGGGGACCTTGGGGCCCTGGCTACACCTTC
CASTGGPWGPGYTF
>NA|TRBV4-3|TRBJ2-5|NA
TGCGCCAGCAGCCAAGTTTGGCGGGGTGGAGAGACCCAGTACTTC
CASSQVWRGGETQYF
>many|TRBV7-2|TRBJ1-4|NA
TGTGCCAGCAGCTTAGCCCCGCAGAGGGCAACTAATGAAAAACTGTTTTTT
CASSLAPQRATNEKLFF
>NA|TRBV12-3/TRBV12-4|TRBJ1-6|NA
TGTGCCAGCGAGGGGGGCAATAATTCACCCCTCCACTTT
CASEGGNNSPLHF
>NA|TRBV7-3|TRBJ1-6|TRBD1
TGTGCCAGCAGCCTCCGGGACAGGGGGCTTTCACCCCTCCACTTT
CASSLRDRGLSPLHF
>few|TRBV7-2|TRBJ1-2|TRBD1
TGTGCCAGCACCCGGACAGGGGACTATGGCTACACCTTC
CASTRTGDYGYTF
>few|TRBV12-3/TRBV12-4|TRBJ1-1|NA
TGTGCCAGCAGTTTATTCCGGGGGAACACTGAAGCTTTCTTT
CASSLFRGNTEAFF
>NA|TRBV9|TRBJ1-2|NA
TGTGCCAGCAGCCCCGAGGGTAGATCTATTTCTGGCTACACCTTC
CASSPEGRSISGYTF
>NA|TRBV5-1|TRBJ1-2|NA
TGCGCCAGCAGCTTACTTCAGGGTCGAGATGACGGCTACACCTTC
CASSLLQGRDDGYTF
>few|TRBV12-3/TRBV12-4|TRBJ2-7|NA
TGTGCCAGCAGTCCGTCCTCCTACGAGCAGTACTTC
CASSPSSYEQYF
>NA|TRBV7-2|TRBJ2-2|NA
TGTGCCAGCAGCATAGTGAGGTCGAAGACCGGGGAGCTGTTTTTT
CASSIVRSKTGELFF
>many|TRBV5-1|TRBJ2-5|TRBD2
TGCGCCAGCAGCTTCGGGGGGAAGTCGGAGACCCAGTACTTC
CASSFGGKSETQYF
>many|TRBV5-1|TRBJ2-2|NA
TGCGCCAGCAGCTTGGAACTAGTAGCTGCCGGGGAGCTGTTTTTT
CASSLELVAAGELFF
>few|TRBV11-2|TRBJ1-4|NA
TGTGCCAGCAGCTTAATCGCATTTGCAACTAATGAAAAACTGTTTTTT
CASSLIAFATNEKLFF
>few|TRBV4-1|TRBJ1-2|NA
TGCGCCAGCAGCCAAGATCTTACCAGGGGCCTTAACTATGGCTACACCTTC
CASSQDLTRGLNYGYTF
>few|TRBV4-1|TRBJ1-2|NA
TGCGCCAGCAGCCAAGTTCAGGGCGCGGACTATGGCTACACCTTC
CASSQVQGADYGYTF
>few|TRBV11-2|TRBJ2-3|NA
TGTGCCAGCAGCCCGGGGGACCACACAGATACGCAGTATTTT
CASSPGDHTDTQYF
>NA|TRBV21-1|TRBJ2-3|NA
TGTGCCAGCAGCAAAGCAGTGACAGAGGGGGATACGCAGTATTTT
CASSKAVTEGDTQYF
>few|TRBV7-9|TRBJ1-2|NA
TGTGCCAGCAGCTTAGCGTTGCAAATGGGTGGCTACACCTTC
CASSLALQMGGYTF
>NA|TRBV12-5|TRBJ2-2|NA
TGTGCTAGTGGTTCCCGGAGCGGGAACACCGGGGAGCTGTTTTTT
CASGSRSGNTGELFF
>many|TRBV5-1|TRBJ2-5|TRBD2
TGTGCCAGCAGCCTGACTAGCGGGGGTCAAGAGACCCAGTACTTC
CASSLTSGGQETQYF
>NA|TRBV5-4|TRBJ2-1|TRBD2
TGTGCCAGCAGCTATCCGGGACTAGCGTACAATGAGCAGTTCTTC
CASSYPGLAYNEQFF
>NA|TRBV6-1|TRBJ1-5|TRBD1
TGTGCCAGCAGTCGAGGAGGACAGGGGGTATATCCCCAGCATTTT
CASSRGGQGVYPQHF
>NA|TRBV24-1|TRBJ2-7|NA
TGTGCCACCAGTGACGGGATTCAGCAGTACTTC
CATSDGIQQYF
>NA|TRBV7-2|TRBJ1-5|NA
TGTGCCAGCAGCGGGCAACCTAGCAATCAGCCCCAGCATTTT
CASSGQPSNQPQHF
>NA|TRBV6-5|TRBJ1-2|NA
TGTGCCAGCAGTTACTCGGGGAAAGCTAACTATGGCTACACCTTC
CASSYSGKANYGYTF
>many|TRBV7-9|TRBJ2-1|NA
TGTGCCAGCAGCCCTACTTACAATGAGCAGTTCTTC
CASSPTYNEQFF
>NA|TRBV4-1|TRBJ2-2|NA
TGTGCCAGCACCATAGGTTCCAGCTCGAACACCGGGGAGCTGTTTTTT
CASTIGSSSNTGELFF
>many|TRBV2|TRBJ2-2|TRBD1
TGTGCCAGTTCGCGACAGGGGCCAAGGGTCGGGGAGCTGTTTTTT
CASSRQGPRVGELFF
>few|TRBV4-3|TRBJ1-5|NA
TGCGCCAGCAGCCAAGATCCGGGTCAGCCCCAGCATTTT
CASSQDPGQPQHF
>NA|TRBV11-2|TRBJ2-5|NA
TGTGCCAGCAGCTCGCAGACAGGCCGCCAAGAGACCCAGTACTTC
CASSSQTGRQETQYF
>few|TRBV12-3/TRBV12-4|TRBJ1-5|NA
TGTGCCAGCACAGGCACCGATAGCAATCAGCCCCAGCATTTT
CASTGTDSNQPQHF
>NA|TRBV2|TRBJ2-3|TRBD2
TGTGCCAGCAGTGCGAGGGCTAGCGGGGGCACAGATACGCAGTATTTT
CASSARASGGTDTQYF
>few|TRBV11-2|TRBJ2-5|NA
TGTGCCAGCAGCTCTAGCCCGGGGTCTGGAGAGACCCAGTACTTC
CASSSSPGSGETQYF
>few|TRBV7-2|TRBJ1-5|TRBD1
TGTGCCAGCAGCACCGGGACAGGGGGCCCCAATCAGCCCCAGCATTTT
CASSTGTGGPNQPQHF
>many|TRBV28|TRBJ2-5|NA
TGTGCCAGCAGTCGACAGGCACAAGAGACCCAGTACTTC
CASSRQAQETQYF
>many|TRBV4-1|TRBJ2-3|NA
TGCGCCAGCAGCCAACAGGACCTCATCAGCACAGATACGCAGTATTTT
CASSQQDLISTDTQYF
>NA|TRBV20-1|TRBJ2-3|TRBD2
TGCAGTGCCGGCAGGGCTAGCGGGGCTGGGGTTCTAGATACGCAGTATTTT
CSAGRASGAGVLDTQYF